This T cell receptor (beta chain) was captured by sequencing in a study of T cell responses to AZD1222 COVID-19 vaccine. Broader study findings: Recipients of AZD1222 seropositive at baseline numbered only 5 or 6.

Generated by immunoSEQ multiplex PCR, the TCRdb table keeps only in-frame clones and is missing some. In the table there are some 190,000 clones, 92% of which are singletons. Concerning this clone: The antigen is not known.

CDR3 length: 16 residues. Samples with a second dose at about 4 or about 12 weeks were pooled together. Sequenced material: peripheral blood, taken 28 days after the second AZD1222 dose. The receptor's source is an adult who received the AZD1222 COVID-19 vaccine. V and J are TRBV21-1 and TRBJ2-2; the table gives TRBD2 as D, unverified against the DNA. TRBV21-1 is given as a pseudogene. CDR3 sequence: CASSTRAGVYTGELFF. Written as DNA, the CDR3 is TGTGCCAGCAGCACAAGGGCGGGAGTGTACACCGGGGAGCTGTTTTTT.